This T cell receptor beta chain came from a study of response to subunit inactivated influenza vaccine. This CDR3 is 14 amino acids long. V shed 5 bases and J 0 bases; nucleotides not matched to a gene: 3. Per germline, CDR1 SEHNR and CDR2 FQNEAQ (reference sequence). TCRdb independently ran MiXCR on the RT-PCR reads; one entry per CDR3 protein. The sample consists of approximately 290,000 distinct CDR3 sequences, around 20% of them appearing once. The receptor was derived from a man aged 50 to 75 who received an inactivated influenza vaccine. The chain combines TRBV7-9 with TRBJ2-7; 8 bases are a match to TRBD2. The sequencing used PBMCs from blood, collected around 22 months after vaccination. CDR3 amino acids: CASSELAASYEQYF. CDR3 bases: TGTGCCAGCAGCGAACTAGCGGCCTCCTACGAGCAGTACTTC.